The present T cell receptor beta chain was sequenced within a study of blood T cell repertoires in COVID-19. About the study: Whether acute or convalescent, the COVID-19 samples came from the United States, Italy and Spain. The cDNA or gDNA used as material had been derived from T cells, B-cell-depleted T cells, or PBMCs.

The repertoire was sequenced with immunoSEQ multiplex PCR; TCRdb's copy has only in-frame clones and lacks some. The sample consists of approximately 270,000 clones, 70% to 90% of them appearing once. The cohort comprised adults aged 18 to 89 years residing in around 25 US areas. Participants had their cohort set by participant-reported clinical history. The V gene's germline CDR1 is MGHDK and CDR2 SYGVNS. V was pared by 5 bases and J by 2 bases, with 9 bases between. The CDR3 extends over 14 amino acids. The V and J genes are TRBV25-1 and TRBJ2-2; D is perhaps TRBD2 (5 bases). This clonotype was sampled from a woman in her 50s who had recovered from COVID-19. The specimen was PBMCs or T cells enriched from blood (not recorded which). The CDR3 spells CASSQDFNTGELFF. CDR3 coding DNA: TGTGCCAGCAGTCAGGACTTTAACACCGGGGAGCTGTTTTTT.